The source of this TCR beta chain is a study of blood T cell repertoires in COVID-19. Overall study context: Researchers got acute and convalescent COVID-19 samples from the United States, Italy and Spain.

The CDR3 contains 13 residues. With 3 bases removed from V and 7 bases from J, the gap between germline ends came to 9 bases. In the authors' workflow: The assay estimated nucleated cells by amplifying reference gene primers. The table came from immunoSEQ multiplex PCR; TCRdb's copy has only in-frame clones and leaves some out. From that table come the V and J calls and clone size; the DNA was used to work out D and trimming. Of approximately 120,000 clones detected, about 77% appear once; the ten largest clones hold around 25%. This clonotype originated in a human donor in a cohort sampled during active COVID-19. This chain joins TRBV12-3 or TRBV12-4 and TRBJ2-2; D possibly corresponds to TRBD1 (5 bases). Sequences were obtained from peripheral blood. In DNA form, the CDR3 reads TGTGCCAGCAGTTTCAGGGCCAACGGGGAGCTGTTTTTT. Protein product: CASSFRANGELFF.